A single sample is the source of the 10 T cell receptor beta chains below, sequenced in a study of beta chain features in type 1 diabetes (dated by TCRdb to the late 2010s). What the study reported, not specific to this receptor: Type 1 diabetes patients showed a moderate but significant shortening of TCRB CDR3 length in all four CD4+ subsets.

For these receptors, no antigen is known. Libraries were constructed by the immunoSEQ multiplex PCR assay. The entire isolated RNA was reverse transcribed using the High Capacity cDNA Reverse Transcription Kit, and thus expressed TCRB transcripts were sequenced. In TCRdb, the immuneACCESS table is reduced to in-frame sequences with V and J assigned. These tables do not hold every clone; where another copy was compared, an unresolved V gene accounts for under half, and the others remain unexplained. This sample comprises around 260,000 clones, less than 30% of them detected only once. Over 0.01% of the sample is held by the ten biggest clonotypes. Sequenced sample: naive CD4+ T cells from blood. The cell subset or site label of this sample denotes: true naive CD4+ T cells. The receptors derive from a woman aged 25 to 45 with type 1 diabetes.

This clone was seen only a few times. The V call is TRBV29-1, the J call TRBJ2-7; 8 nucleotides agree with TRBD2. The CDR3 has 14 residues. Germline lookup yields CDR1 SQVTM and CDR2 ANQGSEA. Trimming removed 5 bases from V and 6 bases from J; junction bases left unmatched: 12. The DNA for the CDR3 is TGCAGCGTTTCGAGGGGAGCGGGAGTGGGCGAGCAGTACTTC. Translated: CSVSRGAGVGEQYF.

The chain carries TRBV15 and TRBJ2-1, with no clear D. The germline V and J ends were trimmed by 5 bases and 5 bases, with 10 bases remaining between them. The germline CDR1 and CDR2 sequences are LNHNV and YYDKDF (reference sequence). CDR3 length: 13 amino acids. Here the CDR3 reads CATSSRLDNEQFF. CDR3 DNA sequence: TGTGCCACCAGCTCCCGGTTGGACAATGAGCAGTTCTTC.

The table lists this clone with a few counts. The chain combines TRBV4-1 with TRBJ2-7; D is undetermined. This CDR3 is built from 14 residues. The germline CDR1 and CDR2 sequences are MGHRA and YSYEKL. The V and J ends lost 4 bases and 6 bases respectively, with 16 bases between them. The CDR3: CASSPPPGFLEQYF. The CDR3 DNA is TGCGCCAGCAGCCCCCCCCCAGGTTTCCTCGAGCAGTACTTC.

This clone was observed a few times. This chain uses TRBV6-5 with TRBJ1-4, with a tentative D call TRBD1 (6 bases). CDR1 and CDR2 from the germline V gene are MNHEY and SVGAGI. The CDR3 length is 15 residues. Trimming pared 0 bases from V and 7 bases from J, leaving 12 bases between. In DNA, the CDR3 is TGTGCCAGCAGTTACTCGGGACAATTGGCTGAAAAACTGTTTTTT. This gives the protein CASSYSGQLAEKLFF.

The V and J genes are TRBV5-1 and TRBJ2-3, with D maybe TRBD1 (6 bases). The CDR3 spans 16 residues. The germline V gene has CDR1 SGHRS and CDR2 YFSETQ. The V gene lost 4 bases and the J gene lost 5 bases, with 20 bases spanning the gap. The CDR3: CASSLGYPQGQDTQYF. Here the CDR3 DNA reads TGCGCCAGCAGCCTTGGCTATCCCCAGGGACAAGATACGCAGTATTTT. The entire variable domain, with the rest obtained from reference TRBV5-1 and TRBJ2-3, is as follows: KAGVTQTPRYLIKTRGQQVTLSCSPISGHRSVSWYQQTPGQGLQFLFEYFSETQRNKGNFPGRFSGRQFSNSRSEMNVSTLELGDSALYLCASSLGYPQGQDTQYFGPGTRLTVL.

V gene TRBV10-3 combines with J gene TRBJ2-3; tentative D call: TRBD1 (6 bases). Germline CDR1 and CDR2: ENHRY and SYGVKD. V lost 5 bases, J lost 0 bases, and 9 bases lay in between. The CDR3 contains 14 residues. The CDR3 here is CAISRGGSTDTQYF. In nucleotides, the CDR3 is TGTGCCATCAGTCGAGGGGGAAGCACAGATACGCAGTATTTT.

In its sample, this clone was seen a few times. The V call is TRBV30, the J call TRBJ1-2; unclear D gene. The CDR3 has 13 amino acids. V was pared by 3 bases and J by 5 bases, with 13 bases between. Germline V CDR1 and CDR2: GTSNPN, SVGIG (reference sequence). In DNA form, the CDR3 reads TGTGCCTGGAGCGAATACCGGGAGTATGGCTACACCTTC. It specifies CAWSEYREYGYTF.

The V call is TRBV15, the J call TRBJ2-1, with 9 bases that match TRBD1. The CDR3 covers 15 residues. V lost 0 bases and J lost 10; bases outside the gene matches: 7. Germline lookup yields CDR1 LNHNV and CDR2 YYDKDF (reference sequence). In nucleotides, the CDR3 is TGTGCCACCAGCAGAGAGTACAGGGGGCTAGGGGAGCAGTTCTTC. Amino acid sequence: CATSREYRGLGEQFF.

This chain joins TRBV7-9 and TRBJ2-5; D possibly corresponds to TRBD1 (6 bases). The CDR3 extends over 16 amino acids. Looked up from germline, CDR1 is SEHNR and CDR2 is FQNEAQ (reference sequence). Between the trimmed V and J ends, which lost 4 bases and 5 bases, there was a span of 20 bases. The CDR3 DNA is TGTGCCAGCAGCTCCAGTCCTGACAGGCAGGGGGAGACCCAGTACTTC. It specifies CASSSSPDRQGETQYF.

This sequence joins TRBV19 and TRBJ2-6; possibly TRBD1 for D (5 bases). V was pared by 8 bases and J by 2 bases, with 10 bases between. Germline lookup yields CDR1 LNHDA and CDR2 SQIVND (reference sequence). The CDR3 has 14 amino acids. CDR3 nucleotide sequence: TGTGCCAGTTCACAGGCCACTGGGGCCAACGTCCTGACTTTC. This gives the protein CASSQATGANVLTF.